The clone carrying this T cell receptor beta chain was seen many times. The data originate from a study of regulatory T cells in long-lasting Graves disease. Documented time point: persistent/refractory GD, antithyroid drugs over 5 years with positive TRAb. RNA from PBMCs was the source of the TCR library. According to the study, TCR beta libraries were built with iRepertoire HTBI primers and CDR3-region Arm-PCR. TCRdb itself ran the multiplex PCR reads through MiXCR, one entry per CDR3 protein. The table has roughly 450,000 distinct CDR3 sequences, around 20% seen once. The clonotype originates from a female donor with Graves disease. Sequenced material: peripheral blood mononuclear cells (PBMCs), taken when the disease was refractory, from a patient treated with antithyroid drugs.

The CDR3 spells CAWKEGHGTPAFF. CDR3 coding DNA: TGTGCCTGGAAGGAAGGACACGGGACTCCGGCTTTCTTT. The gene calls are TRBV30 and TRBJ1-1; D may be TRBD1 (5 bases). The CDR3 contains 13 residues. Germline V gives CDR1 GTSNPN, CDR2 SVGIG (reference sequence). Deletions cut 4 bases from V and 11 bases from J, with 20 bases between.